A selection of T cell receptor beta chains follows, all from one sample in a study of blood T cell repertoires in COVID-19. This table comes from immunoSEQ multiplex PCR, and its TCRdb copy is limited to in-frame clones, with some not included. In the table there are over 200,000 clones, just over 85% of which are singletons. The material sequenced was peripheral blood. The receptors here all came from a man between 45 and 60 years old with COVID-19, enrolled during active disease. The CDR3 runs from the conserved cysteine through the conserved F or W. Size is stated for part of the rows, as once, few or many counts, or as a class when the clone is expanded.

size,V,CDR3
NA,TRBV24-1,CATSDAMTAHSNQPQHF
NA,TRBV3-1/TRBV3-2,CASSQLSGAYEQYF
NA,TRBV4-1,CASSPGQGPISGANVLTF
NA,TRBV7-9,CASSPGTKPKTQYF
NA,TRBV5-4,CASSLDSSYGYTF
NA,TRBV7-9,CASSPRVAVETQYF
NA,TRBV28,CASSETSGGEPYEQYF
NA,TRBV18,CASSPTELNTEAFF
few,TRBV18,CASSLDRTGQPQHF
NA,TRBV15,CATSRDGLFREQYF
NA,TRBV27,CASSPDRVTIEAFF
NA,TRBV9,CASKRDRVGSPLHF
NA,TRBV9,CASSVSAGLEDTQYF
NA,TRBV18,CASSPGYSGNTIYF
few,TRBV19,CASNPGVMNTEAFF
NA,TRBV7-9,CASSQKMPTEAFF
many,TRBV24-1,CATSGPERGNYNEQFF
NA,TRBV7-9,CASSLEGRVGQPQHF
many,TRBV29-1,CSVAAGINYGYTF
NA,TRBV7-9,CASTWTGVGGYTF
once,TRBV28,CASSLSGGPYGYTF
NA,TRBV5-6,CASSAWGARGNTIYF
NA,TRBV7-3,CASSLSQNTEAFF
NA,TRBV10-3,CALRDRGRSGYTF
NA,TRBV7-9,CASSSDRGPDVDEQFF
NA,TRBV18,CASSLLPTGQNTEAFF
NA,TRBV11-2,CASSPIPAGTGATDTQYF
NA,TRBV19,CASSIEGETGRETQYF
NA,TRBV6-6,CASSSLSPETQYF
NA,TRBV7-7,CASSPGTGVDGELFF
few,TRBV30,CAWTPTGGVRYAFF
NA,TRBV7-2,CASSLLVGQDEQFF
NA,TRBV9,CASSTGQDDEKLFF
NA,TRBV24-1,CATSDSRAGVAGEQYF
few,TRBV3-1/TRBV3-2,CASSPYRNSYEQYF
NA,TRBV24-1,CATSDKTSHNEQFF
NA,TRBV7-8,CASSSGQGPPGSPLHF
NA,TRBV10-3,CATGEGDKNYGYTF
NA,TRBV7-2,CASSLEYRSNQPQHF
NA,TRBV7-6,CASSTRSSGNTIYF
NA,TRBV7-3,CASSPTPAGELFF
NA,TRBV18,CASSPMGQENTEAFF
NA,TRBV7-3,CASSPTTGNYGYTF
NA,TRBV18,CASSPLGLAGIYEQYF
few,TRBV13,CASSLGGTGANQPQHF
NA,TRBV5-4,CASSRPGFGENTEAFF
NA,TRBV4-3,CASSQATGNTIYF
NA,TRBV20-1,CSASVARGRYYEQYF
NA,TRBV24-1,CATSDLGASGYTF
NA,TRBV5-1,CASSFEGGTDTQYF
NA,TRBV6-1,CASSEPGLAGAYNEQFF
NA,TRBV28,CASRLLAGGRNEQFF
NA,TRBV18,CASSPLTGVGGEKLFF
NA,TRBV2,CASRVQGTNYGYTF
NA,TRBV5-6,CASSSVEYETQYF